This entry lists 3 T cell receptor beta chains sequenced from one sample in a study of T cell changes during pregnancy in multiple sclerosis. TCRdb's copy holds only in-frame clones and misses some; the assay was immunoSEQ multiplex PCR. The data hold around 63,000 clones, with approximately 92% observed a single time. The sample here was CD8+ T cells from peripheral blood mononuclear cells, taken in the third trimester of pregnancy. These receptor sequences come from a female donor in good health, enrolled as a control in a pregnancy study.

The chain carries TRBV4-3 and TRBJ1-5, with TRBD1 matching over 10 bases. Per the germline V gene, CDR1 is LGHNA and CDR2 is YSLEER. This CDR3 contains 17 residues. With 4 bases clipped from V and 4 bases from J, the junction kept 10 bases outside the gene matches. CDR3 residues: CASSLKPGQGMNQPQHF. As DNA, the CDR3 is TGCGCCAGCAGCCTGAAACCGGGACAGGGGATGAATCAGCCCCAGCATTTT.

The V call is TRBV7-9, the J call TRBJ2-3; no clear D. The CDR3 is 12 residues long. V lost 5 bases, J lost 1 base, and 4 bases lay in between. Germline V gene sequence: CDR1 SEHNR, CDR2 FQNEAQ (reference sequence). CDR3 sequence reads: CASSLRTDTQYF. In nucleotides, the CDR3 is TGTGCCAGCAGCCTTCGCACAGATACGCAGTATTTT. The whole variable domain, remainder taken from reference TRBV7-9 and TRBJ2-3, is DTGVSQNPRHKITKRGQNVTFRCDPISEHNRLYWYRQTLGQGPEFLTYFQNEAQLEKSRLLSDRFSAERPKGSFSTLEIQRTEQGDSAMYLCASSLRTDTQYFGPGTRLTVL.

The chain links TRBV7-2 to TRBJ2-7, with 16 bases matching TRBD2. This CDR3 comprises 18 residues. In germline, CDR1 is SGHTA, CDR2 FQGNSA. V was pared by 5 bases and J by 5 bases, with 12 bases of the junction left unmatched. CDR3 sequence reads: CASSQRGLAGGHDNEQYF. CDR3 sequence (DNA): TGTGCCAGCAGCCAAAGGGGACTAGCGGGGGGGCACGACAACGAGCAGTACTTC.